The rows below give T cell receptor beta chains drawn from one sample of a study of early T cells in non-severe SARS-CoV-2 infection. TCRdb ran MiXCR on the 5' RACE reads and lists one entry per CDR3 protein. The sample comprises about 56,000 distinct CDR3 sequences, roughly 10% of which are singletons, and 6.5% rests with the top ten. Sequencing was done on a sample of whole blood. The receptors were sampled from an adult who was a healthcare worker with PCR-confirmed SARS-CoV-2 infection or an uninfected control (not recorded which). CDR3s include the opening cysteine and the closing phenylalanine or tryptophan.

j_call v_call cdr3_aa
TRBJ2-4 TRBV20-1 CSAETGIGNIQYF
TRBJ2-7 TRBV7-3 CASSLGSGYEQYF
TRBJ2-2 TRBV10-1 CASSLRGAGELFF
TRBJ2-7 TRBV6-6 CASTRAGEYEQYF
TRBJ2-6 TRBV28 CASSSPRSQAHFSGANVLTF
TRBJ2-1 TRBV11-2 CASSSQTYEGDNEQFF
TRBJ2-3 TRBV15 CATSRASLGGTDTQYF
TRBJ2-7 TRBV12-3/TRBV12-4 CASSFLGLAGAQYEQYF
TRBJ2-7 TRBV7-2 CASSLGQFSYEQYF
TRBJ1-1 TRBV25-1 CASSEYPDRGTEAFF
TRBJ2-6 TRBV20-1 CSARVTGAGANVLTF
TRBJ1-1 TRBV7-9 CASSLWGRMNTEAFF
TRBJ1-4 TRBV18 CASSPPSGGANEKLFF
TRBJ2-2 TRBV6-5 CASSYSLVTNTGELFF
TRBJ2-2 TRBV7-9 CASSLAQNTGELFF
TRBJ2-7 TRBV7-2 CASSLEQVYYEQYF
TRBJ2-2 TRBV6-2/TRBV6-3 CASSPQGLGGELFF
TRBJ2-3 TRBV28 CASSQAGTTDTQYF
TRBJ1-5 TRBV20-1 CSARNSLNQPQHF
TRBJ2-4 TRBV20-1 CSAIRDRGSKNIQYF
TRBJ2-7 TRBV5-1 CASSLGQGIMYEQYF
TRBJ2-7 TRBV6-2/TRBV6-3 CASRIPGLAPYEQYF
TRBJ2-2 TRBV9 CASSTRRGGGNTGELFF
TRBJ2-3 TRBV7-9 CASSYLSTDTQYF
TRBJ2-2 TRBV6-5 CASSPFRNTNTGELFF
TRBJ1-1 TRBV7-8 CASSLRGAENTEAFF
TRBJ2-7 TRBV2 CASSWDSSLEQYF
TRBJ2-3 TRBV9 CASSVEGAGADTQYF
TRBJ2-7 TRBV13 CASNRLIRGSSYEQYF
TRBJ2-3 TRBV10-3 CAIRRSGGTDTQYF
TRBJ1-1 TRBV5-1 CASSLGQGYTEAFF
TRBJ1-2 TRBV29-1 CSVVTATNYGYTF
TRBJ2-2 TRBV4-1 CASSLGLAGGSGELFF
TRBJ2-7 TRBV29-1 CSVEADTYEQYF
TRBJ1-5 TRBV7-2 CASSLLVGSSLSNQPQHF
TRBJ2-1 TRBV6-6 CASRIQGQRIYNEQFF
TRBJ2-7 TRBV3-1 CASSQDRSVSGSGGYEQYF
TRBJ2-7 TRBV3-1 CASSSLYRYEQYF
TRBJ1-1 TRBV29-1 CSSGTANTEAFF